The rows below give T cell receptor beta chains drawn from one sample of a study of control samples from healthy donors and cancer patients. Profiling relied on immunoSEQ multiplex PCR, and the TCRdb table lists in-frame clones only, not all of them. The sample gives about 180,000 clones, around 89% of which show up once; more than 1.3% is in the top ten. The sample taken for sequencing was blood. These receptors all stem from a woman aged 50 to 60 in good health. The conserved cysteine and the conserved F or W are not part of the CDR3 here. A row's size may be missing; if present it is once, few, many or a size class.

>TRBV28|.|TRBJ1-2
ASSLLGAPLGYT
>TRBV5-1|.|TRBJ1-1
ASSWVPGQGMNTEAF
>TRBV14|.|TRBJ1-3
ASSASGNTIY
>TRBV7-3|once|TRBJ2-2
ASSLPGGNTGELF
>TRBV4-1|.|TRBJ2-7
ASSRIGGQGYEQY
>TRBV2|.|TRBJ1-1
ASSSTGTNTEAF
>TRBV6-5|.|TRBJ2-5
ASSRLPHIETQY
>TRBV14|.|TRBJ1-1
ASSQDYGFGTEAF
>TRBV18|.|TRBJ1-5
ASSPMAGASNQPQH
>TRBV19|.|TRBJ1-5
ASRPRQARVNQPQH
>TRBV28|once|TRBJ1-2
ASSSERSYT
>TRBV27|.|TRBJ1-4
ASSALVGYGEKLF
>TRBV5-1|.|TRBJ1-4
ASSFQGKLF
>TRBV7-6|.|TRBJ2-3
ASSDRQGRSTDTQY
>TRBV2|.|TRBJ1-4
ASSPWASPNEKLF
>TRBV3-1/TRBV3-2|once|TRBJ1-1
ASSPYDRTNTEAF
>TRBV18|.|TRBJ2-7
ASSPGLSSYEQY
>TRBV6-5|.|TRBJ1-2
ASRLGQTYGYT
>TRBV6-2/TRBV6-3|once|TRBJ2-5
ASSTYSYSETQY
>TRBV3-1/TRBV3-2|.|TRBJ2-5
ASSQPGLAGGETQY
>TRBV30|.|TRBJ1-1
AWSVLSTEAF
>TRBV12-3/TRBV12-4|.|TRBJ2-5
ASSPPQETQY
>TRBV2|.|TRBJ1-5
ASRITRFGENQPQH
>TRBV15|.|TRBJ2-7
ATSRDVNSYEQY